This T cell receptor (beta chain) was identified in a study of T cells after yellow fever vaccination. Study findings and constraints: CD4 and CD8 compartments shared a small share of clonotypes, likely from convergent recombination. The presence of abundant clonotypes contaminating from the bulk population was possible in FACS-sorted repertoires. The secondary response peaked faster, at day 5 versus 15, but was weaker.

Concerning this clonotype: Antigen: not known.

TCRdb itself ran the 5' RACE reads through MiXCR, one entry per CDR3 protein. This table has about 340,000 distinct CDR3 sequences, 3% to 4.5% appearing once. The sample here was PBMCs, taken 5 days after the yellow fever booster vaccination. This receptor was identified in a man between 18 and 35 years old who received the YFV17D yellow fever vaccine.

CDR3 in DNA: TGTGCCAGCAGTGCAACAGGCAACTATGGCTACACCTTC. Its protein product is CASSATGNYGYTF. V is TRBV2 and J is TRBJ1-2; tentatively, D is TRBD1 (5 bases). Germline CDR1 and CDR2: SNHLY and FYNNEI. The length of the CDR3 is 13 residues. V was cut by 4 bases and J by 2 bases, with 8 bases left in between.